The 25 T cell receptor beta chains below all came from one sample that was sequenced in a study of human thymus T cells. Produced via immunoSEQ multiplex PCR; TCRdb's table is partial and in-frame only. The sample holds roughly 86,000 clones, around 96% seen once. Thymus tissue for the work was resected from patients undergoing corrective heart surgery. Source material: thymus tissue. The source is a boy under two years old with a congenital heart defect but otherwise immunologically healthy.

The chain carries TRBV4-3 and TRBJ2-7, with unresolved D. The germline V and J ends were trimmed by 0 bases and 0 bases, with 9 bases remaining between them. The CDR3 length is 15 residues. Germline loops: CDR1 LGHNA, CDR2 YSLEER. CDR3 region: CASSQDRKISYEQYF. In nucleotides, the CDR3 is TGCGCCAGCAGCCAAGATAGAAAAATCTCCTACGAGCAGTACTTC.

J is TRBJ2-7 and V is TRBV21-1; the table assigns TRBD1, which was not confirmed against the DNA. TRBV21-1 is termed a pseudogene. This CDR3 has 17 amino acids. The DNA of the CDR3 is TGTGCCAGCAGCCGACAGGGGTCAGTCCCCCTACCACAGAGGCAGTACTTC. This gives the protein CASSRQGSVPLPQRQYF.

J is TRBJ1-2 and V is TRBV12-5; 9 bases map to TRBD1. The CDR3 has 11 residues. Trimming at V came to 5 bases and at J to 8 bases, leaving 0 bases not matched to a gene. Germline V CDR1 and CDR2: LGHNT, FRNRAP. In nucleotides, the CDR3 is TGTGCTAGTGGTGGACAGGGGGGCTACACCTTC. Its translation is CASGGQGGYTF.

The chain has TRBV15 and TRBJ2-7, with 7 bases that match TRBD1. V was clipped by 0 bases and J by 3 bases; unmatched bases: 8. Germline V lookup: CDR1 LNHNV, CDR2 YYDKDF (reference sequence). The CDR3 spans 16 residues. DNA for the CDR3: TGTGCCACCAGCAGAGAGCCCCGGGACAGAGGCTACGAGCAGTACTTC. This translates into CATSREPRDRGYEQYF.

V and J are TRBV2 and TRBJ1-4; TRBD1 aligns across 9 bases. CDR1 is SNHLY, CDR2 FYNNEI, per germline. This CDR3 has 17 residues. V shed 7 bases, J shed 8 bases, and the junction held 17 bases outside the gene matches. CDR3: CASTVGQGTVRKEKLFF. The CDR3 DNA reads as TGTGCCAGCACGGTCGGACAGGGGACTGTCCGGAAGGAAAAACTGTTTTTT.

The genes are TRBV7-6 and TRBJ2-3; 11 bases map to TRBD2. The CDR3 spans 19 residues. The germline gives CDR1 SGHVS, CDR2 FNYEAQ. Losses at the gene ends were 2 bases for V and 4 bases for J; bases not matched to a gene: 14. The CDR3 spells CASSLYTRLAGSEPDTQYF. CDR3 coding DNA: TGTGCCAGCAGCTTATATACCCGACTAGCGGGGAGCGAGCCAGATACGCAGTATTTT.

The V call is TRBV2, the J call TRBJ1-2; TRBD1 agrees at 7 bases. Trimming cost V 0 bases and J 4 bases; bases outside gene matches: 11. The CDR3 is 17 residues long. CDR1 and CDR2 from the germline V gene are SNHLY and FYNNEI. This chain's CDR3 is CASSEALRDSNFYGYTF. The CDR3 DNA follows: TGTGCCAGCAGTGAAGCGCTTCGGGACAGCAACTTCTATGGCTACACCTTC.

The V call is TRBV14, the J call TRBJ1-2; D call uncertain. The germline V and J ends were trimmed by 4 bases and 4 bases, with 25 bases remaining between them. The CDR3 is 18 residues long. The germline gives CDR1 SGHDN, CDR2 FVKESK. The CDR3 nucleotides read TGTGCCAGCAGCCCGACTACCCAGCGTTGGCACGCGCGCTATGGCTACACCTTC. Translating it yields CASSPTTQRWHARYGYTF.

This sequence joins TRBV9 and TRBJ1-1; D not resolved. Germline lookup yields CDR1 SGDLS and CDR2 YYNGEE. Trimming stripped 0 bases from V and 1 base from J, with 10 bases between. The length of the CDR3 is 15 residues. The CDR3 DNA reads as TGTGCCAGCAGCGTAGCTCGGTCCGGGAACACTGAAGCTTTCTTT. It yields the protein CASSVARSGNTEAFF.

The chain uses TRBV20-1 and TRBJ2-1; D gene ambiguous. This CDR3 region has 11 residues. CDR1 is DFQATT and CDR2 is SNEGSKA in the germline V gene (reference sequence). V was shortened by 0 bases and J by 9 bases, with 6 bases between the two germline ends. The CDR3, as DNA: TGCAGTGCTAGAGATCGACCTGAGCAGTTCTTC. Residues: CSARDRPEQFF.

DNA for the CDR3: TGTGCCAGCAGCCGGGTGATACAGGGGACTTCCTACGAGCAGTACTTC. Its protein is CASSRVIQGTSYEQYF. The chain carries TRBV14 and TRBJ2-7; D perhaps matches TRBD1 (7 bases). The CDR3 has 16 amino acids. In germline, CDR1 is SGHDN, CDR2 FVKESK. The ends were cut back, 4 bases at V and 1 base at J, with 17 bases in the middle.

The V call is TRBV7-8, the J call TRBJ1-4, with unresolved D. Trimming stripped 0 bases from V and 1 base from J, with 15 bases between. This CDR3 contains 18 residues. CDR1 is SGHVS and CDR2 is FQNEAQ in the germline V gene. CDR3 loop: CASSLAGRNPQTNEKLFF. DNA for the CDR3: TGTGCCAGCAGCTTAGCGGGCAGAAACCCGCAAACTAATGAAAAACTGTTTTTT.

This clone occurred once. The chain uses TRBV28 and TRBJ2-3; maybe TRBD1 (6 bases). Trimming left V 6 bases short and J 2 bases short, with 18 bases between. The germline gives CDR1 MDHEN, CDR2 SYDVKM. The CDR3 consists of 16 residues. The CDR3 region is CASSPWTAEITDTQYF. CDR3 DNA sequence: TGTGCCAGCAGCCCCTGGACAGCCGAAATCACAGATACGCAGTATTTT.

CDR3 sequence reads: CASSDGRGPYNEQFF. CDR3 DNA sequence: TGTGCCAGCAGTGACGGCAGGGGGCCCTACAATGAGCAGTTCTTC. J is TRBJ2-1 and V is TRBV6-4, with 8 positions matching TRBD1. The CDR3 loop spans 15 amino acids. CDR1 is MRHNA and CDR2 is SNTAGT in the germline V gene. The J segment lost 2 bases and the V segment lost 2 bases, leaving 2 bases of the junction unmatched.

The J gene is TRBJ2-7, the V gene TRBV5-6, with 7 nucleotides matching TRBD1. Losses at the gene ends were 2 bases for V and 2 bases for J; bases not matched to a gene: 4. Germline V CDR1 and CDR2: SGHDT, YYEEEE. The CDR3 spans 14 residues. The CDR3 reads CASSFDRDPYEQYF. Here the CDR3 DNA reads TGTGCCAGCAGCTTTGACAGGGACCCCTACGAGCAGTACTTC.

The chain links TRBV6-1 to TRBJ2-3, with D perhaps matching TRBD2 (5 bases). CDR1 and CDR2 (germline): MNHNS, SASEGT. With 2 bases removed from V and 5 bases from J, the gap between germline ends came to 17 bases. CDR3 length equals 16 residues. CDR3 DNA: TGTGCCAGCAGTGAATGCGGGTCCGCGTGTAAAGATACGCAGTATTTT. This gives the protein CASSECGSACKDTQYF.

The chain links TRBV6-5 to TRBJ2-1, with D perhaps TRBD2 (6 bases). V lost 8 bases and J 3 bases, leaving 17 bases between the germline ends. The CDR3 contains 15 residues. Germline V CDR1 and CDR2: MNHEY, SVGAGI. The CDR3 coding sequence is TGTGCCAGCTTGGGAACTTGGGGGGACTACAATGAGCAGTTCTTC. Its protein product is CASLGTWGDYNEQFF.

CDR3 nucleotides: TGTGCCAGCAGCGACCCACCAGGGGACGAGCAGTACTTC. This gives the protein CASSDPPGDEQYF. The rearrangement links TRBV25-1 to TRBJ2-7; weak D call: TRBD1 (6 bases). The CDR3 extends over 13 amino acids. Trimming took 6 bases from V and 5 from J, leaving 14 bases between them. Germline CDR1 MGHDK, CDR2 SYGVNS.

V gene TRBV13 combines with J gene TRBJ1-1; 7 nucleotides line up with TRBD1. The CDR3 loop spans 14 amino acids. CDR1 and CDR2 (germline): PRHDT, FYEKMQ (reference sequence). After removal of 5 bases from V and 0 bases from J, the junction contained 3 bases not matched to a gene. In DNA form, the CDR3 reads TGTGCCAGCAGCGTACAGGGGTTGAACACTGAAGCTTTCTTT. The encoded protein is CASSVQGLNTEAFF.

The chain is built from TRBV5-4 and TRBJ2-5; a weak D match, TRBD2 (5 bases). The J call is in doubt because the DNA end fits TRBJ2-7 better. The CDR3 has 14 residues. Germline CDR1 is SGHNT and CDR2 is YYREEE (reference sequence). CDR3 bases: TGTGCCAGCAGGGCGGGCCTCAAGAAATACGAGCAGTACTTC. Amino acids: CASRAGLKKYEQYF.

The V and J genes are TRBV1 and TRBJ2-3; the table calls TRBD2, which could not be checked here. TRBV1 counts as a pseudogene. This CDR3 has 18 amino acids. CDR3 DNA: TGCACCAGCAGCCCGGGACCGACTAGCGCGCCTAGCACAGATACGCAGTATTTT. This sequence encodes CTSSPGPTSAPSTDTQYF.

This clone appeared once. The V and J genes are TRBV7-3 and TRBJ2-3, with a tentative D call TRBD1 (6 bases). With 5 bases removed from V and 1 base from J, the gap between germline ends came to 16 bases. CDR3 size: 16 residues. Germline CDR1 and CDR2: SGHTA and FQGTGA. The CDR3 reads CASSAQGFTGTDTQYF. As DNA, the CDR3 is TGTGCCAGCAGCGCACAGGGCTTCACTGGCACAGATACGCAGTATTTT.

The genes are TRBV12-5 and TRBJ2-5, with 7 bases identical to TRBD2. The CDR3 is 16 amino acids. The J segment lost 1 base and the V segment lost 4 bases, leaving 9 bases of the junction unmatched. Germline CDR1 and CDR2: LGHNT and FRNRAP. The CDR3 reads CASGSTIPGGQETQYF. Written as DNA, the CDR3 is TGTGCTAGTGGTTCGACTATCCCGGGGGGCCAAGAGACCCAGTACTTC. The full variable domain, completed using reference TRBV12-5 and TRBJ2-5, is DARVTQTPRHKVTEMGQEVTMRCQPILGHNTVFWYRQTMMQGLELLAYFRNRAPLDDSGMPKDRFSAEMPDATLATLKIQPSEPRDSAVYFCASGSTIPGGQETQYFGPGTRLLVL.

To note about this clone: An end of the junction does not agree with germline; a read error may underlie this. This chain connects TRBV11-3 to TRBJ2-7; 9 bases are shared with TRBD2. Germline V gene data show CDR1 as SGHNT and CDR2 as YENEEA. CDR3 length: 14 amino acids. CDR3 sequence: CASSLASGGSERYF. The CDR3 DNA reads TGTGCCAGCAGCTTAGCCAGCGGGGGGAGTGAGCGGTATTTC.

The rearrangement joins TRBV29-1 to TRBJ2-1; D possibly corresponds to TRBD1 (7 bases). This CDR3 has 15 residues. V lost 7 bases and J lost 3, with 19 bases in between. Germline loops: CDR1 SQVTM, CDR2 ANQGSEA. The CDR3 protein is CSARGAGGFYNEQFF. The DNA for the CDR3 is TGCAGCGCCCGCGGGGCAGGGGGGTTCTACAATGAGCAGTTCTTC.